These 28 T cell receptor beta chains came from one sample sequenced in a study of T cell responses to AZD1222 COVID-19 vaccine. TCRdb's copy holds only in-frame clones and misses some; the assay was immunoSEQ multiplex PCR. The sample records around 180,000 clones, around 92% being singletons. Sequencing used peripheral blood, obtained on day 0 of AZD1222 vaccination. The origin of the receptors is an adult in good health.

The V call is TRBV11-3, the J call TRBJ2-1, with 12 nucleotides matching TRBD2. V shed 0 bases and J 7 bases; nucleotides not matched to a gene: 4. Germline V gives CDR1 SGHNT, CDR2 YENEEA. The CDR3 totals 16 residues. The CDR3, as DNA: TGTGCCAGCAGCTTAGAACTAGCGGGAGGTCAGAATGAGCAGTTCTTC. It is translated as CASSLELAGGQNEQFF.

The rearrangement uses TRBV20-1 and TRBJ1-1; D uncertain. V was trimmed by 3 bases and J by 0 bases, leaving 11 bases between them. This CDR3 has 14 amino acids. Germline CDR1 reads DFQATT; CDR2 reads SNEGSKA (reference sequence). CDR3 region: CSASSSGMNTEAFF. CDR3 nucleotides: TGCAGTGCTAGTTCGTCGGGAATGAACACTGAAGCTTTCTTT.

J is TRBJ1-5 and V is TRBV12-3 or TRBV12-4; D unresolved. The V end lost 4 bases, the J end lost 7 bases, and 8 bases lay between the germline ends. The CDR3 is made up of 12 amino acids. DNA of the CDR3: TGTGCCAGCAGTTCCGCCAACCAGCCCCAGCATTTT. Translating gives CASSSANQPQHF.

The chain uses TRBV5-1 and TRBJ2-1, with D unresolved. Between the trimmed V and J ends, which lost 0 bases and 10 bases, there was a span of 8 bases. CDR1 is SGHRS and CDR2 is YFSETQ in the germline V gene. The CDR3 spans 12 residues. CDR3 nucleotide sequence: TGCGCCAGCAGCTTGGGGGGTCGGGAGCAGTTCTTC. It codes for CASSLGGREQFF.

This clone was recorded once. The chain couples TRBV28 to TRBJ1-2; D is perhaps TRBD1 (6 bases). Germline assignment: CDR1 MDHEN and CDR2 SYDVKM. The CDR3 extends over 13 amino acids. V was pared by 6 bases and J by 1 base, with 9 bases between. As DNA, the CDR3 is TGTGCCAGCAGCGGACAGCATAACTATGGCTACACCTTC. As protein: CASSGQHNYGYTF.

The J gene is TRBJ1-1, the V gene TRBV7-6; no clear D gene. The germline gives CDR1 SGHVS, CDR2 FNYEAQ. The CDR3 is 14 residues long. Trimming left V 1 base short and J 2 bases short, with 8 bases between. The chain's CDR3 is CASSLVAANTEAFF. CDR3 bases: TGTGCCAGCAGCTTAGTAGCCGCAAACACTGAAGCTTTCTTT. Full variable domain (outside the CDR3, taken from reference TRBV7-6 and TRBJ1-1): GAGVSQSPRYKVTKRGQDVALRCDPISGHVSLYWYRQALGQGPEFLTYFNYEAQQDKSGLPNDRFSAERPEGSISTLTIQRTEQRDSAMYRCASSLVAANTEAFFGQGTRLTVV.

The rearrangement links TRBV29-1 to TRBJ2-5; TRBD1 is a possible D gene (6 bases). Germline CDR1 SQVTM, CDR2 ANQGSEA. The ends were cut back, 4 bases at V and 4 bases at J, with 7 bases in the middle. The CDR3 extends over 11 amino acids. For the CDR3, the DNA is TGCAGCGTTGCACAGGGAGAGACCCAGTACTTC. Amino acid sequence: CSVAQGETQYF.

J is TRBJ1-4 and V is TRBV2; TRBD1 aligns across 7 bases. CDR1 SNHLY and CDR2 FYNNEI come from the germline V gene. The trim removed 6 bases at V and 6 bases at J, leaving 16 bases unmatched. CDR3 length equals 17 residues. DNA for the CDR3: TGTGCCAGCAGATACACGTACACAGGGGAGGAGGATGAAAAACTGTTTTTT. It is translated as CASRYTYTGEEDEKLFF.

In nucleotides, the CDR3 is TGTGCCAGCAGCTTACTTGGCGGAATGAACACTGAAGCTTTCTTT. Translating it yields CASSLLGGMNTEAFF. The rearrangement joins TRBV11-2 to TRBJ1-1; D remains ambiguous. The V end lost 2 bases, the J end lost 0 bases, and 10 bases lay between the germline ends. The CDR3 has 15 residues. The germline CDR1 and CDR2 sequences are SGHAT and FQNNGV.

The chain carries TRBV24-1 and TRBJ1-5; D gene uncertain. The V gene's germline CDR1 is KGHDR and CDR2 SFDVKD. The V end lost 5 bases, the J end lost 5 bases, and 12 bases lay between the germline ends. This CDR3 has 14 residues. CDR3 DNA sequence: TGTGCCACCAGTGTAGGGAGGGCGGATCAGCCCCAGCATTTT. This encodes CATSVGRADQPQHF.

This chain connects TRBV9 to TRBJ2-5; tentative D call: TRBD2 (7 bases). V was clipped by 0 bases and J by 4 bases, with 16 bases between them. The CDR3 runs 16 residues. Germline-derived CDR1 and CDR2 are SGDLS and YYNGEE. CDR3 in DNA: TGTGCCAGCAGCGTAGGTCCTAGGGGGGGTCGAGAGACCCAGTACTTC. Its protein is CASSVGPRGGRETQYF.

The table lists this clone with a count of one. The genes are TRBV10-1 and TRBJ1-1; the D gene is possibly TRBD1 (5 bases). Germline V gives CDR1 WNHNN, CDR2 SYGVQD (reference sequence). V lost 8 bases, J lost 4 bases, and 14 bases lay in between. The CDR3 spans 13 residues. The CDR3 loop reads CASLGGRGTEAFF. Written as DNA, the CDR3 is TGCGCCAGCCTCGGGGGGAGGGGCACTGAAGCTTTCTTT.

The chain recombines TRBV10-3 with TRBJ2-7; tentatively, D is TRBD2 (6 bases). Germline V gene data show CDR1 as ENHRY and CDR2 as SYGVKD. The CDR3 sequence is 17 residues long. V was shortened by 7 bases and J by 5 bases, with 27 bases between the two germline ends. Here the CDR3 DNA reads TGTGCCATCACCGAAAGGGGACTCCACTACCCGTCGCACGAGCAGTACTTC. This encodes CAITERGLHYPSHEQYF.

CDR3 nucleotides: TGTGCCAGCAGTGAAACGGCGAACTATGGCTACACCTTC. Translated, it gives CASSETANYGYTF. V and J are TRBV2 and TRBJ1-2; D gene unclear. Looked up from germline, CDR1 is SNHLY and CDR2 is FYNNEI. CDR3 length: 13 residues. Trimming stripped 2 bases from V and 2 bases from J, with 6 bases between.

The chain combines TRBV6-5 with TRBJ1-4, with no clear D. Germline lookup yields CDR1 MNHEY and CDR2 SVGAGI. The CDR3 is 15 residues long. Trimming shortened V by 0 bases and J by 5 bases, and 10 bases separated the two germline ends. The CDR3: CASSYSGKENEKLFF. The CDR3, as DNA: TGTGCCAGCAGTTACTCAGGCAAAGAGAATGAAAAACTGTTTTTT.

The chain links TRBV27 to TRBJ2-7, with 7 bases identical to TRBD1. Trimming cost V 10 bases and J 2 bases; bases outside gene matches: 11. Germline V gene data show CDR1 as MNHEY and CDR2 as SMNVEV (reference sequence). This CDR3 spans 14 amino acids. CDR3 bases: TGTGCCACCGCACGACAGGGTTTCCCCTACGAGCAGTACTTC. Translation: CATARQGFPYEQYF.

The rearrangement joins TRBV11-2 to TRBJ2-3, with 8 bases fitting TRBD1. CDR1 SGHAT and CDR2 FQNNGV come from the germline V gene. The length of the CDR3 is 15 residues. With 3 bases clipped from V and 3 bases from J, the junction kept 5 bases outside the gene matches. CDR3 nucleotide sequence: TGTGCCAGCAGCTTTCGCACAGGGGGGACAGATACGCAGTATTTT. Translating it yields CASSFRTGGTDTQYF. Full variable domain (remainder filled in from reference TRBV11-2 and TRBJ2-3): EAGVAQSPRYKIIEKRQSVAFWCNPISGHATLYWYQQILGQGPKLLIQFQNNGVVDDSQLPKDRFSAERLKGVDSTLKIQPAKLEDSAVYLCASSFRTGGTDTQYFGPGTRLTVL.

The chain is built from TRBV9 and TRBJ2-2; no definite D call. The germline V and J ends were trimmed by 3 bases and 2 bases, with 17 bases remaining between them. Germline CDR1 SGDLS, CDR2 YYNGEE. The CDR3 contains 17 residues. The CDR3 region is CASSASLRKLNTGELFF. The CDR3 nucleotides are TGTGCCAGCAGCGCGAGCCTGAGGAAGTTAAACACCGGGGAGCTGTTTTTT.

A word on this clone: Other nucleotide sequences from this sample produce the same CDR3. The chain uses TRBV5-1 and TRBJ1-2, with D unresolved. Trimming took off 0 bases at V and 3 bases at J, with 6 bases between the two ends. CDR1 SGHRS and CDR2 YFSETQ come from the germline V gene. The CDR3 contains 13 residues. The chain's CDR3 is CASSLAGDYGYTF. CDR3 in DNA: TGCGCCAGCAGCTTGGCCGGGGACTATGGCTACACCTTC. Full variable domain (rest looked up from reference TRBV5-1 and TRBJ1-2): KAGVTQTPRYLIKTRGQQVTLSCSPISGHRSVSWYQQTPGQGLQFLFEYFSETQRNKGNFPGRFSGRQFSNSRSEMNVSTLELGDSALYLCASSLAGDYGYTFGSGTRLTVV.

The chain has TRBV5-1 and TRBJ1-2; no clear D. The CDR3 contains 14 residues. The germline V gene encodes CDR1 SGHRS and CDR2 YFSETQ. Trimming removed 2 bases from V and 3 bases from J, with 11 bases in between. CDR3 amino acids: CASSFIGQHYGYTF. CDR3 DNA sequence: TGCGCCAGCAGCTTTATCGGCCAGCACTATGGCTACACCTTC.

The V and J genes are TRBV19 and TRBJ1-5, with TRBD1 matching 7 bases. The CDR3 has 17 residues. Looked up from germline, CDR1 is LNHDA and CDR2 is SQIVND (reference sequence). V was pared by 10 bases and J by 2 bases, with 17 bases of the junction left unmatched. CDR3 amino acids: CATSGGIRGIGNQPQHF. The CDR3 DNA reads TGTGCCACTTCGGGAGGTATCAGGGGGATTGGCAATCAGCCCCAGCATTTT.

This clone has just one count. The chain combines TRBV28 with TRBJ1-2; TRBD1 matches 7 bases. Per germline, CDR1 MDHEN and CDR2 SYDVKM. The V gene end was trimmed by 6 bases and the J gene end by 4 bases; junction bases not matched to a gene: 11. CDR3 size: 15 residues. CDR3 nucleotide sequence: TGTGCCAGCAGCCCCGGGACAGTCGAGCTCTATGGCTACACCTTC. Protein product: CASSPGTVELYGYTF.

A few counts support this clone. This chain connects TRBV3-1 (or the pseudogene TRBV3-2) to TRBJ1-4, with D possibly matching TRBD1 (5 bases). This CDR3 comprises 16 residues. The V gene's germline CDR1 is LGHDT and CDR2 YNNKEL (reference sequence). The germline V and J ends were trimmed by 2 bases and 0 bases, with 10 bases remaining between them. For the CDR3, the DNA is TGTGCCAGCAGCCAAACAGGAGCCGCAACTAATGAAAAACTGTTTTTT. Translation gives CASSQTGAATNEKLFF.

The chain joins TRBV19 to TRBJ1-5; 9 bases line up with TRBD1. V gave up 1 base and J gave up 2 bases; unmatched junction bases: 3. CDR1 LNHDA and CDR2 SQIVND come from the germline V gene (reference sequence). The CDR3 contains 16 residues. CDR3 sequence reads: CASSIGRDRGNQPQHF. CDR3 in DNA: TGTGCCAGTAGTATAGGCCGGGACAGGGGCAATCAGCCCCAGCATTTT.

This rearrangement joins TRBV5-4 to TRBJ2-7; TRBD2 matches 13 bases. Looked up from germline, CDR1 is SGHNT and CDR2 is YYREEE (reference sequence). With V trimmed by 3 bases and J by 2 bases, 5 bases remained unmatched. CDR3 length equals 16 residues. The CDR3 reads CASSSGLAGSTYEQYF. CDR3 coding DNA: TGTGCCAGCAGCTCGGGACTAGCGGGAAGCACCTACGAGCAGTACTTC.

The V call is TRBV4-3, the J call TRBJ1-3; TRBD1 aligns across 11 bases. The germline V gene encodes CDR1 LGHNA and CDR2 YSLEER. With V trimmed by 0 bases and J by 1 base, 8 bases remained unmatched. CDR3 size: 19 residues. The CDR3 nucleotides read TGCGCCAGCAGCCAAGATCAGGGGGGACAGGGGGGATCTGGAAACACCATATATTTT. Residues: CASSQDQGGQGGSGNTIYF.

The chain recombines TRBV5-1 with TRBJ2-1; 13 bases agree with TRBD2. This CDR3 is built from 15 residues. The V and J ends lost 5 bases and 11 bases, in that order; junction bases with no gene match: 10. Germline V gene data show CDR1 as SGHRS and CDR2 as YFSETQ. DNA of the CDR3: TGCGCCAGCAGGGGATCCGGGACTAGCGGGGTGCAGCAGTTCTTC. It codes for CASRGSGTSGVQQFF.

This chain uses TRBV20-1 with TRBJ1-5; D is undetermined. The V gene's germline CDR1 is DFQATT and CDR2 SNEGSKA (reference sequence). The CDR3 loop spans 14 amino acids. The V end was cut by 3 bases, the J end by 3 bases, with 12 bases between. The CDR3 is CSASPGENNQPQHF. For the CDR3, the DNA is TGCAGTGCTAGTCCCGGGGAGAACAATCAGCCCCAGCATTTT.